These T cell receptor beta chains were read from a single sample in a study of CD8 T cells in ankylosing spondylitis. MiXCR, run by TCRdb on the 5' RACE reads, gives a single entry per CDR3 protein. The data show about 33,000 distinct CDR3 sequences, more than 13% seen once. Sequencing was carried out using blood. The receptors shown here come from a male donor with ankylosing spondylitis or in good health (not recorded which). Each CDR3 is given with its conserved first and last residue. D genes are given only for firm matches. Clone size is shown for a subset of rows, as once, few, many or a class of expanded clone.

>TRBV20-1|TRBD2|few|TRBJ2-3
CSARPTSEATDTQYF
TGCAGTGCTAGACCGACTAGCGAGGCTACAGATACGCAGTATTTT
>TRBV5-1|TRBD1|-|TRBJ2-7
CASSFGTGAYEQYF
TGCGCCAGCAGCTTCGGGACAGGGGCCTACGAGCAGTACTTC
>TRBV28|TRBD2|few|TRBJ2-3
CASSLPLAASTDTQYF
TGTGCCAGCAGTTTGCCCCTAGCGGCTAGCACAGATACGCAGTATTTT
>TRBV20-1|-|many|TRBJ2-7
CSARDGPEQYF
TGCAGTGCTAGAGATGGGCCCGAGCAGTACTTC
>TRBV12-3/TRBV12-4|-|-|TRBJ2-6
CASSIRRGEAGANVLTF
TGTGCCAGCAGTATTCGAAGGGGGGAGGCCGGGGCCAACGTCCTGACTTTC
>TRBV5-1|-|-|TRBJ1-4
CASSLGSGTGEKLFF
TGCGCCAGCAGCTTGGGGTCAGGGACGGGTGAAAAACTGTTTTTT
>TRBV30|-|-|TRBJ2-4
CAWSFFGGQNIQYF
TGTGCCTGGAGTTTCTTCGGGGGGCAGAACATTCAGTACTTC
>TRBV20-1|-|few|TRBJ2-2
CSATLARYTGELFF
TGCAGTGCTACCCTAGCGAGATACACCGGGGAGCTGTTTTTT
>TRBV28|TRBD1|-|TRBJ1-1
CASSLGQGTEAFF
TGTGCCAGCAGTTTGGGACAGGGAACAGAAGCTTTCTTT
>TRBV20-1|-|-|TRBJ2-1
CSATRSGNEQFF
TGCAGTGCTACGCGGTCAGGTAATGAGCAGTTCTTC
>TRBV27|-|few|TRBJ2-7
CASSFQASYEQYF
TGTGCCAGCAGTTTTCAGGCCTCCTACGAGCAGTACTTC
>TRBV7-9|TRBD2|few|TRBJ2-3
CAGSPRTRGDTQYF
TGTGCCGGCAGCCCCAGGACTAGGGGAGATACGCAGTATTTT
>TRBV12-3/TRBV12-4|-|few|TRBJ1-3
CASSLGSRNTIYF
TGTGCCAGCAGTTTGGGCAGCAGAAACACCATATATTTT
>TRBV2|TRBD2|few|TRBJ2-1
CASSEMGGRTSGNSEQFF
TGTGCCAGCAGTGAAATGGGTGGAAGGACTAGCGGGAATAGCGAGCAGTTCTTC
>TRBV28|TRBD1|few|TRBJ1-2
CASSFLGQGVTNYGYTF
TGTGCCAGCAGTTTTTTGGGACAGGGGGTTACTAACTATGGCTACACCTTC
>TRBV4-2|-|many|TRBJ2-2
CASSQVGLLTGELFF
TGTGCCAGCAGCCAAGTAGGCCTCCTAACCGGGGAGCTGTTTTTT
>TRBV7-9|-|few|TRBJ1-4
CASSLSGPEKLFF
TGTGCCAGCAGCTTATCGGGTCCTGAAAAACTGTTTTTT
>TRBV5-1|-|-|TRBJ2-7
CASSLLGRSVAEQYF
TGCGCCAGCAGCTTACTAGGGCGCTCCGTCGCCGAGCAGTACTTC
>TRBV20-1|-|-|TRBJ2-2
CSAREPRGPRGGELFF
TGCAGTGCTAGAGAACCCCGGGGGCCTCGGGGCGGGGAGCTGTTTTTT
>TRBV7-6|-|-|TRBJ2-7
CASSLARSYNEQYF
TGTGCCAGCAGCTTAGCTCGGAGTTACAACGAGCAGTACTTC
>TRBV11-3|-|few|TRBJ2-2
CASSLENTGELFF
TGTGCCAGCAGCCTAGAGAACACCGGGGAGCTGTTTTTT
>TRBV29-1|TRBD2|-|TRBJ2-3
CSVIKTLTSGLTDTQYF
TGCAGCGTAATAAAAACCCTGACTAGCGGCCTCACAGATACGCAGTATTTT
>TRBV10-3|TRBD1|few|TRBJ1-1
CAISETGGGTEAFF
TGTGCCATCAGTGAGACAGGGGGCGGCACTGAAGCTTTCTTT
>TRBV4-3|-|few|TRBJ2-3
CASSQDRTDTQYF
TGCGCCAGCAGCCAAGATCGGACAGATACGCAGTATTTT
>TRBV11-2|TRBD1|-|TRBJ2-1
CASSLDGDSYNEQFF
TGTGCCAGCAGCTTAGATGGGGACAGCTACAATGAGCAGTTCTTC
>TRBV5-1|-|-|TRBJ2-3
CASGDTGSDTQYF
TGCGCCAGCGGCGATACAGGGTCAGATACGCAGTATTTT
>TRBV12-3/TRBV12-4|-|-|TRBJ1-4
CASSLGEKLFF
TGTGCCAGCAGTTTAGGGGAAAAACTGTTTTTT
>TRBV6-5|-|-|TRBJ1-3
CASSYSPSPGSGNTIYF
TGTGCCAGCAGTTACTCCCCCTCGCCAGGGAGTGGAAACACCATATATTTT
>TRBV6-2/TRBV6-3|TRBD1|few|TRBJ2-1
CASSTTGTVGNEQFF
TGTGCCAGCAGTACGACCGGGACAGTCGGAAATGAGCAGTTCTTC
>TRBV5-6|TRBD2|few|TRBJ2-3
CASSLEPTSGGTDTQYF
TGTGCCAGCAGCTTGGAACCCACTAGCGGGGGCACAGATACGCAGTATTTT
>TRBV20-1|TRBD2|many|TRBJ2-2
CSAREKIRLAGGQNAGELFF
TGCAGTGCTAGAGAAAAGATCCGGCTAGCGGGAGGCCAGAACGCCGGGGAGCTGTTTTTT
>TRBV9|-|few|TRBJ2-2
CASSDPKTGELFF
TGTGCCAGCAGTGATCCTAAGACCGGGGAGCTGTTTTTT
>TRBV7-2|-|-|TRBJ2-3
CASSLEGRYLTDTQYF
TGTGCCAGCAGCTTAGAGGGGAGGTACCTAACAGATACGCAGTATTTT
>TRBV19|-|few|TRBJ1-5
CASKREGNNQPQHF
TGTGCCAGTAAACGCGAGGGTAACAATCAGCCCCAGCATTTT
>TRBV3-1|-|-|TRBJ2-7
CASSPRLGVLGEQYF
TGTGCCAGCAGCCCCCGACTAGGGGTCCTGGGAGAGCAGTACTTC
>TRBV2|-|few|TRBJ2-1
CASSDSVYNEQFF
TGTGCCAGCAGTGATTCAGTCTACAATGAGCAGTTCTTC
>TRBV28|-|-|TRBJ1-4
CASRDTGGTNEKLFF
TGTGCCAGCAGGGACACCGGGGGAACTAATGAAAAACTGTTTTTT
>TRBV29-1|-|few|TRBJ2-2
CSGLQTGNTGELFF
TGCAGCGGGCTTCAGACAGGGAACACCGGGGAGCTGTTTTTT
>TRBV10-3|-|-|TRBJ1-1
CAISREGDTEAFF
TGTGCCATCAGCAGGGAAGGGGACACTGAAGCTTTCTTT
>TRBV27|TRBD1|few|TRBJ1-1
CASSTGVKGTEAFF
TGTGCCAGCAGTACAGGGGTTAAGGGCACTGAAGCTTTCTTT
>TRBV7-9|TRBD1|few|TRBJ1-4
CASSLRTGNEKLFF
TGTGCCAGCAGCCTACGGACAGGGAATGAAAAACTGTTTTTT
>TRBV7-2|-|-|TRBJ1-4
CASSLMVQDEKLFF
TGTGCCAGCAGCCTAATGGTGCAGGATGAAAAACTGTTTTTT
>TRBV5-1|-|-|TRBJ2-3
CASSSGTSPSTDTQYF
TGCGCCAGCAGCTCCGGAACATCACCTAGCACAGATACGCAGTATTTT
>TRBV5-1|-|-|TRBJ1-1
CASSARPANTEAFF
TGCGCCAGCAGCGCGCGGCCAGCCAACACTGAAGCTTTCTTT
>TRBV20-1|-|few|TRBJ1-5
CSARGTGSAQHF
TGCAGTGCTAGGGGAACCGGTTCAGCCCAGCATTTT
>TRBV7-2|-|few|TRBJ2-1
CASSHYVNNEQFF
TGTGCCAGCAGCCATTACGTCAACAATGAGCAGTTCTTC
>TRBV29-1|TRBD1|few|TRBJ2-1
CSSGTGDNEQFF
TGCAGCTCCGGGACAGGGGACAATGAGCAGTTCTTC
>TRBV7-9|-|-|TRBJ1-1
CASSHPNTEAFF
TGTGCCAGCAGCCACCCCAACACTGAAGCTTTCTTT
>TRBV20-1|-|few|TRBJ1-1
CSARGNAGGENTEAFF
TGCAGTGCTAGAGGCAACGCAGGAGGTGAAAACACTGAAGCTTTCTTT
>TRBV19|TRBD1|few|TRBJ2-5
CASSSPRQGQQETQYF
TGTGCCAGTAGTAGCCCCCGACAGGGACAACAAGAGACCCAGTACTTC
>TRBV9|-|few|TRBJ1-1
CASSVAVNTEAFF
TGTGCCAGCAGCGTAGCGGTGAACACTGAAGCTTTCTTT
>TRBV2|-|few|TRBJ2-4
CASSDRSSKNIQYF
TGTGCCAGCAGTGACAGGTCCTCCAAAAACATTCAGTACTTC
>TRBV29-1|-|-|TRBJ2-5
CSVVSVQETQYF
TGCAGCGTTGTGTCAGTCCAAGAGACCCAGTACTTC
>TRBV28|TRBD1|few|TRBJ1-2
CASSPGQGYGYTF
TGTGCCAGCAGCCCTGGACAGGGTTATGGCTACACCTTC